There are many counts of the clone carrying this T cell receptor (beta chain). The record originates from a study of regulatory T cells in long-lasting Graves disease. Study summary: For under 3 months, newly diagnosed Graves' patients had been taking antithyroid drugs.

Described time point: newly diagnosed GD, antithyroid drugs for less than 3 months. PBMCs were the source of the RNA used for TCR sequencing. Both iRepertoire HTBI primers and Arm-PCR of CDR3 regions were used to build the TCR beta libraries. TCRdb ran MiXCR on the multiplex PCR reads and lists one entry per CDR3 protein. Here the sample spans about 220,000 distinct CDR3 sequences, around 20% being singletons. These sequences were also reported in another study, on T cells in Graves' hyperthyroidism and ophthalmopathy. Per that study: The patients, who ranged from 18 to 65 in age, presented with newly diagnosed hyperthyroidism lasting under 2 months. The HTBI primer set served for first-round RT-PCR of the TCR CDR3.

This sample comprised peripheral blood mononuclear cells (PBMCs), obtained at new diagnosis, from a patient treated with antithyroid drugs. This TCR was recovered from a woman aged 25 to 39 with Graves disease.

Written as DNA, the CDR3 is TGTGCCACCAGTGGTCTAGCGGGAGGGCCAGATACGCAGTATTTT. It translates to CATSGLAGGPDTQYF. The V call is TRBV24-1, the J call TRBJ2-3; 12 positions agree with TRBD2. The trim removed 5 bases at V and 4 bases at J, leaving 3 bases unmatched. Germline values: CDR1 KGHDR, CDR2 SFDVKD. The CDR3 totals 15 residues.